This TCR beta chain was captured by sequencing in a study of T cell repertoires in cytomegalovirus infection. TCRdb recomputed calls from the reads with MiXCR, one row per CDR3 protein. The top ten clones hold 80% to 95% of a sample with 75,000 to 95,000 distinct CDR3 sequences, under 55% of them seen once. Remarks on this clonotype: The antigen remains undetermined.

The sequence came from a human donor in good health (CMV status not recorded). Some clones in this sample may be carry-over from other donors' samples. The source material was CD8+ T cells from cultured PBMCs, sampled from culture after CMV antigen stimulation.

CDR3 sequence: CASSPAGNTEAFF. The CDR3 DNA reads as TGTGCCAGCAGCCCGGCAGGGAACACTGAAGCTTTCTTT. This rearrangement joins TRBV27 to TRBJ1-1; D gene uncertain. V dropped 6 bases and J dropped 1 base, with 9 bases sitting between them. Germline CDR1 is MNHEY and CDR2 is SMNVEV (reference sequence). CDR3 length: 13 residues.